This T cell receptor (beta chain) was retrieved from a study of T cell responses to AZD1222 COVID-19 vaccine. Study-wide results and limits: Once two AZD1222 doses were given, Spike-specific TCR breadth and depth went up.

V was clipped by 3 bases and J by 0 bases, with 11 bases between them. The CDR3 contains 15 residues. Looked up from germline, CDR1 is SGHTA and CDR2 is FQGNSA. Details on this clone: What it binds is not known.

Sequencing used immunoSEQ multiplex PCR; TCRdb keeps in-frame clones, though not all of them. The data show about 140,000 clones, with 90% to 95% seen just once and about 1.5% held by the top ten. The chain employs TRBV7-2 and TRBJ1-2; a possible D gene is TRBD1 (5 bases). The sequence was collected from an adult in good health. The input for sequencing was peripheral blood, taken on day 0 of AZD1222 vaccination. The CDR3 region is CASSFDSQTNYGYTF. The DNA for the CDR3 is TGTGCCAGCAGCTTTGACAGTCAAACTAACTATGGCTACACCTTC.